The 3 T cell receptor beta chains given below trace back to one sample, sequenced in a study of neurological immune-mediated disorders. One entry per CDR3 protein, called by TCRdb with MiXCR from the 5' RACE reads. The sample has some 34,000 distinct CDR3 sequences; more than 1.3% are singletons. The material sequenced was PBMCs. These TCRs come from a woman aged 25 to 39 with multiple sclerosis.

Many counts were recorded for this clonotype. The gene calls are TRBV10-1 and TRBJ2-5; TRBD2 might be the D (6 bases). Germline V gene sequence: CDR1 WNHNN, CDR2 SYGVQD (reference sequence). This CDR3 has 13 residues. Trimming took 3 bases from V and 3 from J, leaving 8 bases between them. Here the CDR3 DNA reads TGCGCCAGCAGTGATCCGGGGGAAGAGACCCAGTACTTC. Its translation: CASSDPGEETQYF.

This clonotype has at least ten counts. The rearrangement uses TRBV7-9 and TRBJ2-1; D is possibly TRBD1 or TRBD2 (5 bases each). CDR3 length: 15 amino acids. Germline values: CDR1 SEHNR, CDR2 FQNEAQ (reference sequence). V gave up 2 bases and J gave up 9 bases, with 17 bases separating them. The CDR3 loop reads CASSLTPSGRSEQFF. The DNA of the CDR3 is TGTGCCAGCAGCTTAACCCCCTCGGGGCGGAGTGAGCAGTTCTTC.

There are many counts of this clonotype. The chain carries TRBV9 and TRBJ1-2, with a possible D match to TRBD1 (5 bases). Germline-derived CDR1 and CDR2 are SGDLS and YYNGEE. V lost 1 base, J lost 11 bases, and 12 bases lay in between. The CDR3 is 12 residues long. CDR3 amino acids: CASSVNRGPYTF. CDR3 coding DNA: TGTGCCAGCAGCGTAAATAGGGGCCCGTACACCTTC.